This TCR beta chain was retrieved from a study of post-analysis software for immune sequencing data. Across the whole study: The disease courses covered relapsing-remitting, secondary progressive and progressive-relapsing multiple sclerosis. Findings and limits, study-wide: Normalized Chao1 diversity was significantly reduced in patients versus controls. Analysis by F measure revealed that same-batch samples clustered strongly together. Compared with controls, patients had more of five TRBV segments, including TRBV5-6, TRBV5-1 and TRBV20-1.

Trimming removed 5 bases at V and 4 bases at J, with 9 bases between. From germline, CDR1 is GTSNPN and CDR2 SVGIG (reference sequence). This CDR3 contains 12 residues. Presence of unique molecular identifiers characterized the TCR beta cDNA libraries. Starting from roughly 1 to 10 million T cells, the study yielded about 500,000 cDNA molecules. TCRdb itself ran the PCR reads through MiXCR, one entry per CDR3 protein. The data contain 350,000 to 500,000 distinct CDR3 sequences, 35% to 45% of them singletons. A remark on this clonotype: As yet, its antigen is unknown.

Material for sequencing was blood. This TCR came from a girl aged 2 to 10 with multiple sclerosis. The rearrangement links TRBV30 to TRBJ2-1; D is possibly TRBD1 (5 bases). CDR3 coding DNA: TGTGCCTGGGGCAGGGCTTACAATGAGCAGTTCTTC. Translation: CAWGRAYNEQFF.